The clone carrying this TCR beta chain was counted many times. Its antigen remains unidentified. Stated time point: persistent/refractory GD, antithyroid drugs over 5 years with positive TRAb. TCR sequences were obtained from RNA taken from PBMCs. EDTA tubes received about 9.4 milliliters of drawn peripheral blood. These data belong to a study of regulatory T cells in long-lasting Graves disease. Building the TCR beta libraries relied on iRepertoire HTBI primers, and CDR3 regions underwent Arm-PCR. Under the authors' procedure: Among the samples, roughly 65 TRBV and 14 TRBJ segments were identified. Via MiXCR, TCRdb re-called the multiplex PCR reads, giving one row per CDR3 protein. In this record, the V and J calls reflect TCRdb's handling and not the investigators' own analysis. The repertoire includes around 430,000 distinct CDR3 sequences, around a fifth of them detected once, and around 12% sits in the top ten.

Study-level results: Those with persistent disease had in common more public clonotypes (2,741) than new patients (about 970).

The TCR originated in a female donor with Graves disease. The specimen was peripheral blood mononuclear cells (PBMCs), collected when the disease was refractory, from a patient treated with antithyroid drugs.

CDR3 nucleotides: TGTGCCAGCAGTGAAGGTTCAGGGTTAAGCAGGACCCAGTACTTC. It specifies CASSEGSGLSRTQYF. The V gene is TRBV6-1, the J gene TRBJ2-5; D might be TRBD1 (5 bases). V was shortened by 1 base and J by 7 bases, with 16 bases between the two germline ends. The CDR3 is made up of 15 amino acids. Germline V gives CDR1 MNHNS, CDR2 SASEGT.